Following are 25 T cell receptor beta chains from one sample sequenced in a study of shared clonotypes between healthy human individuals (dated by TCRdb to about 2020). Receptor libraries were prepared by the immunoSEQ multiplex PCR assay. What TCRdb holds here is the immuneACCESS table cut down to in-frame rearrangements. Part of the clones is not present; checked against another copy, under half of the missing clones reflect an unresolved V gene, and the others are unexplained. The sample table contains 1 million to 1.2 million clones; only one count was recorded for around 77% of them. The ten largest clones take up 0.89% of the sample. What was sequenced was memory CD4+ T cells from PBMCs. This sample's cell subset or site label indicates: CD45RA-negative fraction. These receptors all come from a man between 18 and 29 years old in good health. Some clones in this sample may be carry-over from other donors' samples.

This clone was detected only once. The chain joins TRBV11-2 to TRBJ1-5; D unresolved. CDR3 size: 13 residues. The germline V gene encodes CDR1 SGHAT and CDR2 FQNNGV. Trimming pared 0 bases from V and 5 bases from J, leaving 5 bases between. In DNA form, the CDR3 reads TGTGCCAGCAGCTTAGAGTACTATCAGCCCCAGCATTTT. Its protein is CASSLEYYQPQHF. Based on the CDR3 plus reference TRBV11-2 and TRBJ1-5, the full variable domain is EAGVAQSPRYKIIEKRQSVAFWCNPISGHATLYWYQQILGQGPKLLIQFQNNGVVDDSQLPKDRFSAERLKGVDSTLKIQPAKLEDSAVYLCASSLEYYQPQHFGDGTRLSIL.

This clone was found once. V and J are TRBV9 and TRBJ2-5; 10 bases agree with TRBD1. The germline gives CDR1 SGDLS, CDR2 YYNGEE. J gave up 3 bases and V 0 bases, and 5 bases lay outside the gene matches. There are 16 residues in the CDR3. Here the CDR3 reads CASSVGTGQGEETQYF. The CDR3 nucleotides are TGTGCCAGCAGCGTAGGAACTGGACAGGGGGAAGAGACCCAGTACTTC. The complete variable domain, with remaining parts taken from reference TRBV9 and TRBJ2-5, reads DSGVTQTPKHLITATGQRVTLRCSPRSGDLSVYWYQQSLDQGLQFLIQYYNGEERAKGNILERFSAQQFPDLHSELNLSSLELGDSALYFCASSVGTGQGEETQYFGPGTRLLVL.

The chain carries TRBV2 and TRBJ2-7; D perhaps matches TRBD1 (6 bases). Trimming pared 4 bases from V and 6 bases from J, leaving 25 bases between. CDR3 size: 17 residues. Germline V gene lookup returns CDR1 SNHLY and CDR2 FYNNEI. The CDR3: CASSALFTDRLSSEQYF. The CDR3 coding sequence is TGTGCCAGCAGTGCCCTATTTACAGACAGGCTGTCTAGCGAGCAGTACTTC.

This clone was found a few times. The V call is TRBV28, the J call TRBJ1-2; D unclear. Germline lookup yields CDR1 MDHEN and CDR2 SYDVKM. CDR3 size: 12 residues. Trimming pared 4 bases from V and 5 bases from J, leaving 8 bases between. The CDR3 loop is CASSSQFYGYTF. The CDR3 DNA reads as TGTGCCAGCAGTTCGCAGTTTTATGGCTACACCTTC.

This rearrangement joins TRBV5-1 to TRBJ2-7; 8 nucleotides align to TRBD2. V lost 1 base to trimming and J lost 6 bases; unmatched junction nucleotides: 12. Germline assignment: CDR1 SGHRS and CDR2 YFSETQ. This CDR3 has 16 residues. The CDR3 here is CASSLYGTRGVGEQYF. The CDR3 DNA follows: TGCGCCAGCAGCTTGTACGGGACGCGGGGGGTCGGCGAGCAGTACTTC.

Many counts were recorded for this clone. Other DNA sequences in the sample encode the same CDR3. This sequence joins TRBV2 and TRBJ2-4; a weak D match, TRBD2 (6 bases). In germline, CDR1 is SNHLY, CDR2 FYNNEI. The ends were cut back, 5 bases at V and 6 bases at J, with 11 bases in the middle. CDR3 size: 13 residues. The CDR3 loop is CASSLAGGNIQYF. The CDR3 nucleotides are TGTGCCAGCAGTTTGGCCGGGGGAAACATTCAGTACTTC.

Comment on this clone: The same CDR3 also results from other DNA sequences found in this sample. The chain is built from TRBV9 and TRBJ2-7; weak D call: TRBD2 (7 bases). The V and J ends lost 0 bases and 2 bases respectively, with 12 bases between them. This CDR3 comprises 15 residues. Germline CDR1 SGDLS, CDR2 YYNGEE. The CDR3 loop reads CASSVALGGAYEQYF. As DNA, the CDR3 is TGTGCCAGCAGCGTAGCGTTAGGGGGGGCCTACGAGCAGTACTTC.

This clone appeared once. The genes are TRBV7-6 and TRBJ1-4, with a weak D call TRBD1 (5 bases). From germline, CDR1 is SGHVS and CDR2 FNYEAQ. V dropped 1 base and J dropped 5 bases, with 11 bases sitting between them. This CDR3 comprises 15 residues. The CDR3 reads CASSLDGARNEKLFF. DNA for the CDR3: TGTGCCAGCAGCTTAGATGGGGCCCGAAATGAAAAACTGTTTTTT.

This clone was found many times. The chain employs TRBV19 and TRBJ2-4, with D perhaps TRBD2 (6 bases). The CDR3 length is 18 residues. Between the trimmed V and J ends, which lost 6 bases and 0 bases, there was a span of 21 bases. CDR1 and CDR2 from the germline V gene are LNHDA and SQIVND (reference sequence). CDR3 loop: CASSRLVDRYRAKNIQYF. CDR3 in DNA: TGTGCCAGTAGCAGACTAGTAGACCGGTACAGAGCCAAAAACATTCAGTACTTC.

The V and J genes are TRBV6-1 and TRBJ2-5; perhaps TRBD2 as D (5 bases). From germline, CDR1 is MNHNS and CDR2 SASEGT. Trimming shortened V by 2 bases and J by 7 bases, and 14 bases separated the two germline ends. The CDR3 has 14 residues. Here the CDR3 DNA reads TGTGCCAGCAGTGAACGAGGGCTAAGCGGGACCCAGTACTTC. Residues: CASSERGLSGTQYF.

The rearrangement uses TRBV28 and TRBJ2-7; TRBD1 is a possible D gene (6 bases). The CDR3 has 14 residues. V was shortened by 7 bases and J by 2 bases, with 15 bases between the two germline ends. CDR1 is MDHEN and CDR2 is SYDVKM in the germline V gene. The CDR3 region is CASTDSPSTYEQYF. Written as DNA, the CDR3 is TGTGCCAGCACGGACAGTCCTTCCACCTACGAGCAGTACTTC.

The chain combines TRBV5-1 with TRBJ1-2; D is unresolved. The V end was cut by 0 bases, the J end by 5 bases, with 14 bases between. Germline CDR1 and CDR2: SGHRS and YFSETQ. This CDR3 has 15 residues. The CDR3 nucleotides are TGCGCCAGCAGCTTGGAAAGTGAGCCGAAATATGGCTACACCTTC. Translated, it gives CASSLESEPKYGYTF.

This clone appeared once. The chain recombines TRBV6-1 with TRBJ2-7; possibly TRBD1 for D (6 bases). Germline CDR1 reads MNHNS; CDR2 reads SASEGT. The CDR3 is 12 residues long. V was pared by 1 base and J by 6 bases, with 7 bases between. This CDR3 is CASSEGGREQYF. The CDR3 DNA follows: TGTGCCAGCAGTGAAGGGGGGCGCGAGCAGTACTTC.

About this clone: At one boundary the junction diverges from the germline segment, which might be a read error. The CDR3 protein is CASLRGTSKDTQYF. CDR3 in DNA: TGTGCCAGCTTGAGGGGGACTAGCAAAGATACGCAGTATTTT. The gene calls are TRBV6-1 and TRBJ2-3; TRBD2 matches at 9 bases. The germline V gene has CDR1 MNHNS and CDR2 SASEGT. The CDR3 is 14 amino acids.

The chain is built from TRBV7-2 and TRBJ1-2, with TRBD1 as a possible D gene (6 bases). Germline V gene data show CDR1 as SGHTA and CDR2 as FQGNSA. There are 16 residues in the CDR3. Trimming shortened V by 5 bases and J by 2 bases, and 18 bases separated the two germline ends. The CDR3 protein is CASSPSGGGRNYGYTF. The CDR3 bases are TGTGCCAGCAGCCCGAGTGGTGGGGGGCGCAACTATGGCTACACCTTC.

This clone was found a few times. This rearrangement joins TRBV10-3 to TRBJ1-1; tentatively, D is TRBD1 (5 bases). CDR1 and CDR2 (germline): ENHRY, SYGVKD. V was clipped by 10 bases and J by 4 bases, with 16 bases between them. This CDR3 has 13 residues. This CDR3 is CASRGDSVTEAFF. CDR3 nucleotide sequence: TGTGCCAGCCGGGGGGACTCGGTCACTGAAGCTTTCTTT.

CDR3 amino acids: CASSLAGGSTDTQYF. CDR3 bases: TGCGCCAGCAGCCTAGCGGGAGGTAGTACAGATACGCAGTATTTT. This sequence joins TRBV4-3 and TRBJ2-3, with TRBD2 matching 10 bases. The germline gives CDR1 LGHNA, CDR2 YSLEER. Losses at the gene ends were 4 bases for V and 3 bases for J; bases not matched to a gene: 4. CDR3 size: 15 residues.

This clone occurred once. The CDR3 DNA is TGTGCCATCAGCGTAGACCGAGCGGGGGATAACTATGGCTACACCTTC. Its protein product is CAISVDRAGDNYGYTF. V is TRBV10-3 and J is TRBJ1-2; D is possibly TRBD1 (5 bases). V was trimmed by 6 bases and J by 1 base, leaving 18 bases between them. There are 16 residues in the CDR3. CDR1 and CDR2 from the germline V gene are ENHRY and SYGVKD.

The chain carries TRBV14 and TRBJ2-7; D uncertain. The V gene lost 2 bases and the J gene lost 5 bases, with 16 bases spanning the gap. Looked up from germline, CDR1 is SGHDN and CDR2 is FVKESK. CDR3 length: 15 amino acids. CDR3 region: CASSQTKRSAHEQYF. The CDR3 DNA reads TGTGCCAGCAGCCAAACTAAGAGGTCGGCCCACGAGCAGTACTTC.

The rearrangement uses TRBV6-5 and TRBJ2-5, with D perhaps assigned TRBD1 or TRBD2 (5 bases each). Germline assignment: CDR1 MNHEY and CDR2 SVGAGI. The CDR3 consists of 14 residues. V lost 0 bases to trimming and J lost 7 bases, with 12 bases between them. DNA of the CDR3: TGTGCCAGCAGTTACTCTCCCAGGGCGGGGACCCAGTACTTC. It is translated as CASSYSPRAGTQYF.

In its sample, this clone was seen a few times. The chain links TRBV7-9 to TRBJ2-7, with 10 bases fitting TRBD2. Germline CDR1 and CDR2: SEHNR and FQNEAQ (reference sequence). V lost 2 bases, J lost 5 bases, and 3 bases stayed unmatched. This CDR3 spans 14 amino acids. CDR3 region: CASSLTSGVNEQYF. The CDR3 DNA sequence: TGTGCCAGCAGCTTAACTAGCGGGGTCAACGAGCAGTACTTC. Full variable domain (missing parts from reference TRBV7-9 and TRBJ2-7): DTGVSQNPRHKITKRGQNVTFRCDPISEHNRLYWYRQTLGQGPEFLTYFQNEAQLEKSRLLSDRFSAERPKGSFSTLEIQRTEQGDSAMYLCASSLTSGVNEQYFGPGTRLTVT.

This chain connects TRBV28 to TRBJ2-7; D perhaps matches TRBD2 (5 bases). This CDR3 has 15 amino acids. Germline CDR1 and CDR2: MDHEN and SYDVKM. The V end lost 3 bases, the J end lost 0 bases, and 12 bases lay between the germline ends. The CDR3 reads CASSLASLASYEQYF. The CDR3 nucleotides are TGTGCCAGCAGTTTGGCTTCGCTAGCCTCCTACGAGCAGTACTTC.

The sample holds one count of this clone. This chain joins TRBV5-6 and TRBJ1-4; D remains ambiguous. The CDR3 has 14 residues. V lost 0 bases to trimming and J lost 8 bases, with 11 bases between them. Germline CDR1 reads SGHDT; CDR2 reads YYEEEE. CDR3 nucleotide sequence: TGTGCCAGCAGCTTGGGGTCAGGATGGGAAAAACTGTTTTTT. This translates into CASSLGSGWEKLFF. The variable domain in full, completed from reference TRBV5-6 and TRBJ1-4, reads DAGVTQSPTHLIKTRGQQVTLRCSPKSGHDTVSWYQQALGQGPQFIFQYYEEEERQRGNFPDRFSGHQFPNYSSELNVNALLLGDSALYLCASSLGSGWEKLFFGSGTQLSVL.

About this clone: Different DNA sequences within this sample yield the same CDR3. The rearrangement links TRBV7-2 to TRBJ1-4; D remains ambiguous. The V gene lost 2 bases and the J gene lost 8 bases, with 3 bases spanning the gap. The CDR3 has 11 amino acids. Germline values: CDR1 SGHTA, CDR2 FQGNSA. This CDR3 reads CASSLNEKLFF. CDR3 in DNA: TGTGCCAGCAGCTTAAACGAAAAACTGTTTTTT.

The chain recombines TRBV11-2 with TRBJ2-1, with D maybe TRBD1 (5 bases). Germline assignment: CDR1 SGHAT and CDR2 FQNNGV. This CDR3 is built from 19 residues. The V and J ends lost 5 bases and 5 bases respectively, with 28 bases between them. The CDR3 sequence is CASSVDEETGNLGDNEQFF. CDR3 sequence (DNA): TGTGCCAGCAGCGTCGACGAGGAAACAGGAAACCTAGGGGACAATGAGCAGTTCTTC.